Shown below are 29 T cell receptor beta chains from a single sample sequenced in a study of shared clonotypes between healthy human individuals. The protocol was immunoSEQ multiplex PCR, while the TCRdb copy is restricted to in-frame clones and leaves out a portion. This sample has tens of thousands of clones, with 60% to 65% found just once. The material sequenced was memory CD8+ T cells sorted from blood. The sample's subset: CD45RO+ cells pooled with CCR7-negative TemRA cells. The receptor set was obtained from a young man in good health.

The chain joins TRBV9 to TRBJ2-5; D gene ambiguous. V was pared by 0 bases and J by 5 bases, with 26 bases between. The CDR3 totals 19 residues. Germline assignment: CDR1 SGDLS and CDR2 YYNGEE. DNA of the CDR3: TGTGCCAGCAGCGTAGGGCGGAGCGAGATGGGTGGTCGTCTCGAGACCCAGTACTTC. Its protein is CASSVGRSEMGGRLETQYF. Full variable domain (missing parts from reference TRBV9 and TRBJ2-5): DSGVTQTPKHLITATGQRVTLRCSPRSGDLSVYWYQQSLDQGLQFLIQYYNGEERAKGNILERFSAQQFPDLHSELNLSSLELGDSALYFCASSVGRSEMGGRLETQYFGPGTRLLVL.

This chain uses TRBV10-2 with TRBJ2-1; D not certain. Germline V lookup: CDR1 WSHSY, CDR2 SAAADI. This CDR3 region has 13 residues. V lost 7 bases and J lost 5, with 12 bases in between. The DNA of the CDR3 is TGCGCCAGCATAAGACCTTCGGACAATGAGCAGTTCTTC. Its protein is CASIRPSDNEQFF.

J is TRBJ1-5 and V is TRBV15, with D maybe TRBD1 (5 bases). With 0 bases removed from V and 3 bases from J, the gap between germline ends came to 18 bases. Germline assignment: CDR1 LNHNV and CDR2 YYDKDF (reference sequence). The CDR3 contains 18 residues. Written as DNA, the CDR3 is TGTGCCACCAGCAGAGAGAAGGGTCTAGGAGGGGTCAATCAGCCCCAGCATTTT. Amino acids: CATSREKGLGGVNQPQHF.

This clone was detected many times. J is TRBJ1-2 and V is TRBV28; the match to TRBD1 covers 7 bases. The CDR3 covers 13 residues. CDR1 and CDR2 from the germline V gene are MDHEN and SYDVKM. With 6 bases clipped from V and 6 bases from J, the junction kept 7 bases outside the gene matches. The CDR3 DNA reads TGTGCCAGCAGCCCGACAGGGAGCCATGGCTACACCTTC. Protein product: CASSPTGSHGYTF.

This clone was seen at least ten times. The CDR3 DNA reads as TGCGCCAGCAGCTCCGATTTCTCCGTCGGGGAGCAGTTCTTC. Protein sequence: CASSSDFSVGEQFF. The chain uses TRBV4-3 and TRBJ2-1; D call uncertain. Germline V gives CDR1 LGHNA, CDR2 YSLEER. The V and J ends lost 5 bases and 10 bases respectively, with 18 bases between them. The CDR3 contains 14 residues.

This clone turned up a few times. The chain recombines TRBV10-3 with TRBJ2-2, with 13 bases aligning to TRBD2. CDR1 is ENHRY and CDR2 is SYGVKD in the germline V gene. V shed 5 bases and J 5 bases; nucleotides not matched to a gene: 5. This CDR3 region has 16 residues. CDR3 sequence: CAISPGLAGVTGELFF. CDR3 sequence (DNA): TGTGCCATCAGTCCTGGACTAGCGGGAGTAACCGGGGAGCTGTTTTTT.

In its sample, this clone was seen a few times. V is TRBV19 and J is TRBJ2-3; perhaps TRBD2 as D (6 bases). The V gene's germline CDR1 is LNHDA and CDR2 SQIVND (reference sequence). Trimming stripped 6 bases from V and 6 bases from J, with 10 bases between. The CDR3 is 12 amino acids. CDR3 nucleotides: TGTGCCAGTAGGCAAAGCGGGGATACGCAGTATTTT. It encodes CASRQSGDTQYF.

The table lists this clone with a few counts. V is TRBV10-2 and J is TRBJ1-4; D ambiguous. Trimming left V 2 bases short and J 10 bases short, with 14 bases between. The CDR3 consists of 14 residues. The germline V gene has CDR1 WSHSY and CDR2 SAAADI. CDR3 nucleotide sequence: TGCGCCAGCAGTGAGCAACTAGGGTTTGGAAAACTGTTTTTT. As protein: CASSEQLGFGKLFF.

This clone came up many times. Additional DNA sequences in this sample encode the identical CDR3. The chain is built from TRBV6-5 and TRBJ2-7, with D possibly being TRBD2 (6 bases). The CDR3 runs to 14 residues. Germline assignment: CDR1 MNHEY and CDR2 SVGAGI. V gave up 4 bases and J gave up 3 bases, with 13 bases separating them. The CDR3 here is CASSSGTGGYEQYF. Here the CDR3 DNA reads TGTGCCAGCAGTTCCGGGACTGGGGGCTACGAGCAGTACTTC.

The chain joins TRBV23-1 to TRBJ1-1; unclear D gene. TRBV23-1 falls under the ORF class, with uncertain function. The CDR3 loop spans 13 amino acids. V lost 3 bases and J lost 0, with 5 bases in between. The CDR3 reads CASSQGLNTEAFF. The CDR3 DNA reads as TGCGCCAGCAGTCAGGGATTGAACACTGAAGCTTTCTTT.

This chain joins TRBV30 and TRBJ2-1, with TRBD2 identical over 8 bases. Germline CDR1 GTSNPN, CDR2 SVGIG (reference sequence). J was trimmed by 4 bases and V by 4 bases; bases with no gene match: 6. The CDR3 has 14 amino acids. CDR3 protein: CAWMAGGGYNEQFF. In nucleotides, the CDR3 is TGTGCCTGGATGGCGGGAGGTGGGTACAATGAGCAGTTCTTC.

V is TRBV11-2 and J is TRBJ2-2; 11 nucleotides align to TRBD2. The CDR3 spans 19 residues. Germline CDR1 reads SGHAT; CDR2 reads FQNNGV. The V gene end was trimmed by 4 bases and the J gene end by 3 bases; junction bases not matched to a gene: 13. CDR3 in amino acids: CASSYPHRTSGLDTGELFF. The CDR3, as DNA: TGTGCCAGCAGCTACCCCCACCGGACTAGCGGGTTGGACACCGGGGAGCTGTTTTTT.

The chain employs TRBV28 and TRBJ2-7; D gene uncertain. V lost 3 bases and J 6 bases, leaving 6 bases between the germline ends. Per germline, CDR1 MDHEN and CDR2 SYDVKM. The CDR3 length is 11 residues. This CDR3 is CASSFPGEQYF. In DNA, the CDR3 is TGTGCCAGCAGTTTCCCCGGCGAGCAGTACTTC.

The V call is TRBV25-1, the J call TRBJ2-1; 10 nucleotides line up with TRBD1. V dropped 8 bases and J dropped 7; count of bases not matched to a gene: 5. The CDR3 covers 13 residues. Germline CDR1 reads MGHDK; CDR2 reads SYGVNS. The CDR3 reads CASRDRGKNEQFF. Here the CDR3 DNA reads TGTGCCAGCCGGGACAGGGGAAAGAATGAGCAGTTCTTC.

The chain recombines TRBV5-6 with TRBJ2-7; D perhaps matches TRBD1 (5 bases). This CDR3 region has 17 residues. Germline V gives CDR1 SGHDT, CDR2 YYEEEE. The V end was cut by 0 bases, the J end by 2 bases, with 18 bases between. The CDR3 nucleotides read TGTGCCAGCAGCTTGGGGACAAACTGGGTGGCCACCTACGAGCAGTACTTC. Translating it yields CASSLGTNWVATYEQYF.

The gene calls are TRBV6-6 and TRBJ2-1, with 8 bases aligning to TRBD2. CDR3 length: 15 residues. Per the germline V gene, CDR1 is MNHNY and CDR2 is SVGAGI (reference sequence). V dropped 2 bases and J dropped 5; count of bases not matched to a gene: 5. The CDR3 bases are TGTGCCAGCAGTTACAGCGCGGGAGGACACAATGAGCAGTTCTTC. It yields the protein CASSYSAGGHNEQFF.

This clone has at least ten counts. The chain joins TRBV7-9 to TRBJ2-5, with D maybe TRBD2 (6 bases). Trimming took off 5 bases at V and 5 bases at J, with 21 bases between the two ends. The CDR3 runs to 16 residues. Germline V gives CDR1 SEHNR, CDR2 FQNEAQ (reference sequence). CDR3 residues: CASSIDAAGPGETQYF. In nucleotides, the CDR3 is TGTGCCAGCAGCATAGACGCCGCGGGGCCGGGGGAGACCCAGTACTTC.

The CDR3 DNA reads TGCGCCAGCAGCCAACGAACTAGCGGGAGGACTAGAGAGACCCAGTACTTC. Its protein product is CASSQRTSGRTRETQYF. The V call is TRBV4-1, the J call TRBJ2-5; 12 bases align to TRBD2. V gave up 2 bases and J gave up 4 bases; unmatched junction bases: 8. The CDR3 length is 17 residues. CDR1 is MGHRA and CDR2 is YSYEKL in the germline V gene.

The genes are TRBV30 and TRBJ2-7; perhaps TRBD2 as D (6 bases). The germline CDR1 and CDR2 sequences are GTSNPN and SVGIG (reference sequence). Between the trimmed V and J ends, which lost 5 bases and 0 bases, there was a span of 14 bases. The CDR3 has 14 amino acids. The CDR3 spells CAWGGTASSYEQYF. CDR3 coding DNA: TGTGCCTGGGGCGGGACGGCAAGCTCCTACGAGCAGTACTTC.

The chain carries TRBV19 and TRBJ1-5; 9 positions match TRBD1. CDR1 LNHDA and CDR2 SQIVND come from the germline V gene (reference sequence). This CDR3 comprises 14 residues. V gave up 5 bases and J gave up 5 bases; unmatched junction bases: 4. CDR3: CASSLGQGHQPQHF. CDR3 DNA sequence: TGTGCCAGTAGTTTGGGACAGGGCCATCAGCCCCAGCATTTT.

The chain links TRBV27 to TRBJ2-7, with D uncertain. With 2 bases removed from V and 4 bases from J, the gap between germline ends came to 9 bases. This CDR3 spans 13 amino acids. Germline V gene lookup returns CDR1 MNHEY and CDR2 SMNVEV (reference sequence). The CDR3 DNA follows: TGTGCCAGCAGTTTAGGGCAGGTGTACGAGCAGTACTTC. Amino acid sequence: CASSLGQVYEQYF.

The rearrangement links TRBV9 to TRBJ2-1; D is undetermined. Per germline, CDR1 SGDLS and CDR2 YYNGEE. Trimming removed 3 bases at V and 12 bases at J, with 13 bases between. The CDR3 sequence is 12 residues long. For the CDR3, the DNA is TGTGCCAGCAGCGGAACAAATATAGGGCAGTTCTTC. Amino acids: CASSGTNIGQFF.

This chain links TRBV4-3 with TRBJ2-3; 7 bases fit TRBD2. The CDR3 runs to 16 residues. From germline, CDR1 is LGHNA and CDR2 YSLEER. The junction had 7 bases not matched to a gene; V was cut back by 2 bases and J by 2 bases. The CDR3 is CASSQRHSGNTDTQYF. CDR3 bases: TGCGCCAGCAGCCAAAGACACAGCGGGAACACAGATACGCAGTATTTT.

The table lists this clone with a few counts. This rearrangement joins TRBV5-4 to TRBJ2-1; 7 bases are shared with TRBD1. With 4 bases clipped from V and 6 bases from J, the junction kept 7 bases outside the gene matches. The CDR3 extends over 14 amino acids. Germline V CDR1 and CDR2: SGHNT, YYREEE (reference sequence). The CDR3 reads CASSPRDRSNEQFF. As DNA, the CDR3 is TGTGCCAGCAGCCCACGGGACAGATCCAATGAGCAGTTCTTC.

This clone was counted at least ten times. The chain links TRBV2 to TRBJ2-1; a weak D match, TRBD1 (6 bases). CDR1 is SNHLY and CDR2 is FYNNEI in the germline V gene. The ends were cut back, 2 bases at V and 5 bases at J, with 13 bases in the middle. The CDR3 has 15 residues. CDR3 protein: CASSELGALDNEQFF. In DNA, the CDR3 is TGTGCCAGCAGTGAATTGGGGGCTTTAGACAATGAGCAGTTCTTC. The variable domain in full, completed from reference TRBV2 and TRBJ2-1, reads EPEVTQTPSHQVTQMGQEVILRCVPISNHLYFYWYRQILGQKVEFLVSFYNNEISEKSEIFDDQFSVERPDGSNFTLKIRSTKLEDSAMYFCASSELGALDNEQFFGPGTRLTVL.

This chain connects TRBV28 to TRBJ1-2, with D hard to call. Germline V CDR1 and CDR2: MDHEN, SYDVKM. V lost 5 bases to trimming and J lost 4 bases, with 14 bases between them. This CDR3 spans 14 amino acids. As DNA, the CDR3 is TGTGCCAGCAGTACACATCGGATCCCCTATGGCTACACCTTC. Translating it yields CASSTHRIPYGYTF.

The chain uses TRBV5-1 and TRBJ2-3; D is unresolved. V was pared by 3 bases and J by 2 bases, with 13 bases between. Germline assignment: CDR1 SGHRS and CDR2 YFSETQ. CDR3 size: 15 residues. The CDR3 DNA follows: TGCGCCAGCAGCTGGTCCGGTCGGCCCACAGATACGCAGTATTTT. It translates to CASSWSGRPTDTQYF.

About this clone: The germline gene is not matched at one end of the junction; a read error may be the cause. The CDR3 protein is CAGSPFRGAYEQYF. In DNA form, the CDR3 reads TGTGCCGGCAGTCCCTTCCGGGGAGCCTACGAGCAGTACTTC. The chain carries TRBV28 and TRBJ2-7, with D possibly TRBD2 on 5 matching bases. Germline V CDR1 and CDR2: MDHEN, SYDVKM. The CDR3 has 14 amino acids. The complete variable domain, with remaining parts taken from reference TRBV28 and TRBJ2-7, reads DVKVTQSSRYLVKRTGEKVFLECVQDMDHENMFWYRQDPGLGLRLIYFSYDVKMKEKGDIPEGYSVSREKKERFSLILESASTNQTSMYLCAGSPFRGAYEQYFGPGTRLTVT.

This CDR3 is CASSLKETGDPRNEQYF. Here the CDR3 DNA reads TGTGCCAGCAGCTTAAAGGAGACAGGCGACCCCCGGAACGAGCAGTACTTC. The chain has TRBV7-6 and TRBJ2-7; D is possibly TRBD1 (6 bases). Between the trimmed V and J ends, which lost 2 bases and 5 bases, there was a span of 22 bases. Per the germline V gene, CDR1 is SGHVS and CDR2 is FNYEAQ. The CDR3 covers 17 residues.